The clone carrying this T cell receptor beta chain was picked up one time. Germline V gene lookup returns CDR1 SGHTA and CDR2 FQGNSA. The junction had 5 bases not matched to a gene; V was cut back by 1 base and J by 2 bases. The CDR3 totals 17 residues. The protocol was immunoSEQ multiplex PCR, while the TCRdb copy is restricted to in-frame clones and leaves out a portion. This sample carries about 94,000 clones, roughly 86% of them seen once, and the ten largest clones take roughly 1.2%. These data originate in a study of control samples from healthy donors and cancer patients. Sequencing was performed on blood. This sequence was found in a woman in her 50s in good health. The genes are TRBV7-2 and TRBJ1-4; 9 nucleotides match TRBD1. In DNA, the CDR3 is TGTGCCAGCAGCTTAGGAGACAGGGGGGTGACTAATGAAAAACTGTTTTTT. Protein: CASSLGDRGVTNEKLFF.